This TCR beta chain was obtained from a study of spatial heterogeneity in lung cancer. Overall study context: The average count in raw reads for each unique TCR and UMI combination exceeded 9.5 appearances.

Unique molecular identifiers tagged every individual TCR cDNA molecule. TCRdb reprocessed the 5' RACE reads via MiXCR and lists one record per CDR3 protein. The top ten hold about 9% of the sample, which has 35,000 to 45,000 distinct CDR3 sequences, approximately 8% seen once. This sample's time point: blood at routine non-recurrence follow-up after resection. This CDR3 comprises 13 residues. The germline V and J ends were trimmed by 6 bases and 6 bases, with 11 bases remaining between them. This clonotype was observed at least ten times. This receptor was taken from a male donor with early-stage non-small cell lung cancer. The source was PBMCs, collected at follow-up. The chain is built from TRBV12-3 or TRBV12-4 and TRBJ2-2, with D possibly TRBD2 on 6 matching bases. The CDR3 here is CASRLWRAGELFF. The CDR3, as DNA: TGTGCCAGCAGGCTATGGAGGGCCGGGGAGCTGTTTTTT.